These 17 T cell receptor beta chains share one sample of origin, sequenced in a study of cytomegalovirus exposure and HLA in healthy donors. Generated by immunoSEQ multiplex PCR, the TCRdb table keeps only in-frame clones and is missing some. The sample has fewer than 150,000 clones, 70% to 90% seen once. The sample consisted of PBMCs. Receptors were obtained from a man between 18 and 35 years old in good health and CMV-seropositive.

This chain's CDR3 is CATNRGDGNTIYF. CDR3 in DNA: TGTGCCACCAACAGGGGCGATGGAAACACCATATATTTT. The rearrangement uses TRBV15 and TRBJ1-3; 7 nucleotides line up with TRBD1. This CDR3 region has 13 residues. Per germline, CDR1 LNHNV and CDR2 YYDKDF (reference sequence). J lost 3 bases, V lost 7 bases, and 3 bases had no gene match.

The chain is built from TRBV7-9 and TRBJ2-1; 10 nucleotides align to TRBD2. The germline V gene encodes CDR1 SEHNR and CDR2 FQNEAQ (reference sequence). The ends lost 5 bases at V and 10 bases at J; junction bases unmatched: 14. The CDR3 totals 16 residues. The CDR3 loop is CASSPTSGAPRREQFF. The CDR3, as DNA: TGTGCCAGCAGCCCCACTAGCGGGGCGCCGCGGAGAGAGCAGTTCTTC.

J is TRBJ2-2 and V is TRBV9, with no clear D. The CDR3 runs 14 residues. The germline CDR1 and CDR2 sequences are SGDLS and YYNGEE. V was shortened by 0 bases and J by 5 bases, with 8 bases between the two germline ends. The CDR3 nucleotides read TGTGCCAGCAGCGTAGTAGGCGGAACCGGGGAGCTGTTTTTT. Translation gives CASSVVGGTGELFF.

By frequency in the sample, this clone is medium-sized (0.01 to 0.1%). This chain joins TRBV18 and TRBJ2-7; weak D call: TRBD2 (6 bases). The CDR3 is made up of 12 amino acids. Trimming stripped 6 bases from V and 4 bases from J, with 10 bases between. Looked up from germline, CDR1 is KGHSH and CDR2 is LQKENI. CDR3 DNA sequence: TGTGCCAGCTCTTCCGCGGGGTACGAGCAGTACTTC. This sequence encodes CASSSAGYEQYF.

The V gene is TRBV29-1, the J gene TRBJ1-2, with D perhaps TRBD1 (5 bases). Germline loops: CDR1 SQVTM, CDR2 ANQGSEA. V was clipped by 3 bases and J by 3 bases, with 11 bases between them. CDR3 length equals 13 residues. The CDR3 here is CSVDTTEYYGYTF. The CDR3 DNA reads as TGCAGCGTTGACACGACAGAATACTATGGCTACACCTTC.

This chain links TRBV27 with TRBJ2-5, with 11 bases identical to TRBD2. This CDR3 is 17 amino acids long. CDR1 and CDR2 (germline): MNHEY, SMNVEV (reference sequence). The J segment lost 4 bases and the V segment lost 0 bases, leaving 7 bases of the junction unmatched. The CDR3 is CASSLSPSGRLSETQYF. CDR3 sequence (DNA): TGTGCCAGCAGTTTATCGCCTAGCGGGAGGTTATCAGAGACCCAGTACTTC.

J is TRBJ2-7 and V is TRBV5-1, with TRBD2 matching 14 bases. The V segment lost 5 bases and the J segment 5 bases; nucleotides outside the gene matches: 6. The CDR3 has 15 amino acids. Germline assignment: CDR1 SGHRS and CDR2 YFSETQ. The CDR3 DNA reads TGCGCCAGCAGTCGAGGACTAGCGGGAGGAAACGAGCAGTACTTC. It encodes CASSRGLAGGNEQYF.

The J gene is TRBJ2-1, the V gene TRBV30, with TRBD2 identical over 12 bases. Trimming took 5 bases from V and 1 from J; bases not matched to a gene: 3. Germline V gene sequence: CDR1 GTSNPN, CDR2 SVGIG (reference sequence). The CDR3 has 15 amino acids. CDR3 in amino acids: CAWRGTSGSYNEQFF. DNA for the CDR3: TGTGCCTGGCGCGGGACTAGCGGGTCCTACAATGAGCAGTTCTTC.

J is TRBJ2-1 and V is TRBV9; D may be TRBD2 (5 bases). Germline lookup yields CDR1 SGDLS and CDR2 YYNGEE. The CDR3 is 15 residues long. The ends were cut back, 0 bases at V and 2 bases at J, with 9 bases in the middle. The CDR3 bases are TGTGCCAGCAGCGTAGGACTACCCACCTACAATGAGCAGTTCTTC. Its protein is CASSVGLPTYNEQFF.

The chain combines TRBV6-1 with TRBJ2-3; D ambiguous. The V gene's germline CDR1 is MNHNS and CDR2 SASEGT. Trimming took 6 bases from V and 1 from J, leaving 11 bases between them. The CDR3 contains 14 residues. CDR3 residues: CASSGEPRTDTQYF. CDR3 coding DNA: TGTGCCAGCAGCGGAGAACCGCGCACAGATACGCAGTATTTT.

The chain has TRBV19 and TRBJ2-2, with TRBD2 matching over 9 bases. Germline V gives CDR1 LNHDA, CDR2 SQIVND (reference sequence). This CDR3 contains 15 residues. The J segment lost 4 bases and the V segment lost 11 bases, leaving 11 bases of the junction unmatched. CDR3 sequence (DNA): TGTGCCGTGGGGCTAGCGGGATCTGGCACCGGGGAGCTGTTTTTT. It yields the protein CAVGLAGSGTGELFF.

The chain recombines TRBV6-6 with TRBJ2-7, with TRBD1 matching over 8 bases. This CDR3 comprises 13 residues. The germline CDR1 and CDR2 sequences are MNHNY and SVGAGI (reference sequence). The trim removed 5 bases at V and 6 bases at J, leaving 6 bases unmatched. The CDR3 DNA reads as TGTGCCAGCAGTCGCCAGGGGGCGGGCGAGCAGTACTTC. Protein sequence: CASSRQGAGEQYF.

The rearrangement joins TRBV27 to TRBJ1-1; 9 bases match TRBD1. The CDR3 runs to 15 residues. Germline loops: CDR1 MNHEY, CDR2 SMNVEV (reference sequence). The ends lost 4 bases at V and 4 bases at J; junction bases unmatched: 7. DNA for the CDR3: TGTGCCAGCAGTTCGCCGGGACAGGGAGTCACTGAAGCTTTCTTT. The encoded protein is CASSSPGQGVTEAFF.

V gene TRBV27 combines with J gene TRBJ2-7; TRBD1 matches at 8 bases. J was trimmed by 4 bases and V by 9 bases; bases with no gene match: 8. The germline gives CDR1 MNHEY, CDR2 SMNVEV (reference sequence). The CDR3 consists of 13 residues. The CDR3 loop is CASGSGQGYEQYF. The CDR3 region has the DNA TGTGCCAGTGGGTCTGGACAGGGATACGAGCAGTACTTC.

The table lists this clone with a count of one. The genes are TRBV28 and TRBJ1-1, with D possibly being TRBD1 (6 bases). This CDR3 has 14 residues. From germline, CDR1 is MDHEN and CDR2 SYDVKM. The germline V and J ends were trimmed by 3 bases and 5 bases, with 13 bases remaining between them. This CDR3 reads CASSLHSGVTEAFF. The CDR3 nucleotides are TGTGCCAGCAGTTTGCATTCAGGGGTTACTGAAGCTTTCTTT.

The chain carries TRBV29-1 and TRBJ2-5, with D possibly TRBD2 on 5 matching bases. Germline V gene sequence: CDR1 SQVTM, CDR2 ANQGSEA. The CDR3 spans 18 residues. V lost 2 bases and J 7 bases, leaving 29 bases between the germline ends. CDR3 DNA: TGCAGCGTTGAAACACAACCCGCCCGGACTCTCTCCCCGGGGACCCAGTACTTC. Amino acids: CSVETQPARTLSPGTQYF.

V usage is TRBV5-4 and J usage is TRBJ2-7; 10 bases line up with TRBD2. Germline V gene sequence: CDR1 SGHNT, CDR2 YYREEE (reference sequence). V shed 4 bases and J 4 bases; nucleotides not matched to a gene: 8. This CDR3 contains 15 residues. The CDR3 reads CASSPSGRASYEQYF. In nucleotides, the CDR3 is TGTGCCAGCAGCCCCAGCGGGAGGGCTTCTTACGAGCAGTACTTC.